Sequencing of this TCR beta chain was carried out in a study of blood T cell repertoires in COVID-19. Study-level background: COVID-19 samples collected from the United States, Italy and Spain covered acute and convalescent phases. Nucleic acid was either cDNA or gDNA, and it came from T cells, B-cell-depleted T cells, or PBMCs.

This clone has just a few counts. The V end was cut by 0 bases, the J end by 4 bases, with 15 bases between. This CDR3 region has 16 residues. CDR1 is LNHNV, CDR2 YYDKDF, per germline (reference sequence). This table comes from immunoSEQ multiplex PCR, and its TCRdb copy is limited to in-frame clones, with some not included. The profile shows over 150,000 clones, around 82% of them singletons. Patients of the Seattle cohort, enrolled during active infection, were followed longitudinally. Material for sequencing was peripheral blood. The receptor comes from a man older than 75 with COVID-19, enrolled during active disease. The chain joins TRBV15 to TRBJ1-2, with D perhaps matching TRBD1 (5 bases). CDR3: CATSRDLNRLPYGYTF. The CDR3 bases are TGTGCCACCAGCAGAGATCTTAACAGGCTACCCTATGGCTACACCTTC.